The clone carrying this TCR beta chain was counted between two and nine times. Antigen specificity is unknown. With a J-beta primer mix and a sample-barcoded 5' primer, a second PCR ran about 6 to 11 cycles. A template-switch adaptor that had 12 random nucleotides put a tag on each cDNA molecule. TCRdb used MiXCR to reprocess the 5' RACE reads, holding one entry per CDR3 protein. Of 650,000 to 800,000 distinct CDR3 sequences in the sample, around two fifths were seen once. The CDR3 spans 21 residues. The germline CDR1 and CDR2 sequences are SEHNR and FQNEAQ (reference sequence). The junction had 20 bases not matched to a gene; V was cut back by 7 bases and J by 1 base. The sample is drawn from a study of blood T cells in healthy people across ages. Broader study findings: Using unsorted PBMCs precluded a conclusive naive versus antigen-experienced comparison. Estimated diversity, derived from one million T cells, was regarded as an underestimate.

The sequenced sample consisted of blood. This chain uses TRBV7-9 with TRBJ2-6; the match to TRBD1 covers 9 bases. This receptor was taken from a man aged 55-75 years in good health. CDR3 in amino acids: CASNSVPGTGFFESGANVLTF. In DNA, the CDR3 is TGTGCCAGCAACAGCGTTCCGGGGACAGGGTTTTTTGAGTCTGGGGCCAACGTCCTGACTTTC.